A single TCR beta chain is shown here with its context. Antigen: not known. Clones were read by immunoSEQ multiplex PCR, and TCRdb kept only the in-frame ones, dropping some. The sample includes over 85,000 clones, around 80% of them seen just once. Trimming left V 3 bases short and J 3 bases short, with 14 bases between. Germline V gene lookup returns CDR1 MDHEN and CDR2 SYDVKM. This CDR3 spans 16 amino acids. Chemo-refractory metastatic non-small-cell lung cancer patients received focal radiation with ipilimumab CTLA-4 blockade. This specimen belongs to a study of radiotherapy plus CTLA-4 blockade in lung cancer. Study summary: Patients showed objective responses in 15% to 20% of cases and disease control in under 35%.

The study's findings and limits: Early shifts in blood T cell clones, with interferon-beta, reportedly predicted response best.

The source material was peripheral blood, sampled from a patient treated with radiotherapy plus ipilimumab. This sequence originates from a human donor with non-small cell lung cancer that progressed on radiotherapy plus ipilimumab. The genes are TRBV28 and TRBJ2-2; D may correspond to TRBD1 or TRBD2 (5 bases each). The CDR3 DNA is TGTGCCAGCAGTTTGTGGGACGGGATCGACACCGGGGAGCTGTTTTTT. Translated, it gives CASSLWDGIDTGELFF.